This T cell receptor (beta chain) came from a study of beta chain features in type 1 diabetes. Study-level findings and limits: Across all four CD4+ subsets, people with type 1 diabetes showed modestly shorter TCRB CDR3s.

All of the isolated RNA was reverse transcribed, so expressed TCRB transcripts were sequenced. Generated by immunoSEQ multiplex PCR, the TCRdb table keeps only in-frame clones and is missing some. The data show hundreds of thousands of clones, roughly an eighth seen once. Stem cell-like memory, regulatory, central memory and naive CD4+ cells were sorted via CD45RO/CCR7/CD25/CD127/CD95/CD27. Trimming removed 4 bases from V and 3 bases from J, with 13 bases in between. Per germline, CDR1 KGHSH and CDR2 LQKENI. The length of the CDR3 is 14 residues. Points on this clone: No antigen is known for it.

The V call is TRBV18, the J call TRBJ2-7; TRBD1 is a possible D gene (5 bases). The sequence came from a man between 18 and 29 years old with type 1 diabetes. Sequenced sample: naive CD4+ T cells from blood. The CDR3 is CASSQGSGIYEQYF. The CDR3 DNA reads as TGTGCCAGCTCACAAGGGTCAGGGATCTACGAGCAGTACTTC.